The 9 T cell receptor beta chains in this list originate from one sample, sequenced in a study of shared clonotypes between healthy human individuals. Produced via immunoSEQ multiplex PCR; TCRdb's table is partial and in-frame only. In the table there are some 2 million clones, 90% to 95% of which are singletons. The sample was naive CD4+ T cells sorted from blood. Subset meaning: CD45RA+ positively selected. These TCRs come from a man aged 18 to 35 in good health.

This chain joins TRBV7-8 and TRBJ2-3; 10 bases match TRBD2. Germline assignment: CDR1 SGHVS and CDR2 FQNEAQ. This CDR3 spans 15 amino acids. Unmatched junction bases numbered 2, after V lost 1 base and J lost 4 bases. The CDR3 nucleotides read TGTGCCAGCAGCTTAGACGGACTAGCGGCAGATACGCAGTATTTT. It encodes CASSLDGLAADTQYF.

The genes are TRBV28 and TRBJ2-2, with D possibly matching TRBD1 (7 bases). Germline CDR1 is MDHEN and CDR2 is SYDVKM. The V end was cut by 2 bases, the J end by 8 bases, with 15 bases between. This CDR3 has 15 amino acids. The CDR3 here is CASSLGGGPLGELFF. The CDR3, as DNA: TGTGCCAGCAGTTTAGGAGGGGGCCCCCTGGGGGAGCTGTTTTTT.

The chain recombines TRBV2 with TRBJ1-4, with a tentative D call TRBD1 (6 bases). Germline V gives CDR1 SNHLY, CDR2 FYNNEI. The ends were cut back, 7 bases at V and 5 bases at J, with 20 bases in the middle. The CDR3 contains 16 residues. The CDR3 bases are TGTGCCAGCACACTCCCCCCGGGGGCTTCAAATGAAAAACTGTTTTTT. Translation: CASTLPPGASNEKLFF.

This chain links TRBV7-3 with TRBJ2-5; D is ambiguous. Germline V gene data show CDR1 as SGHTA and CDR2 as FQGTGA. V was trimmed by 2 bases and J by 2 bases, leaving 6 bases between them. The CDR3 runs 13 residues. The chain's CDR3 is CASSLAQQETQYF. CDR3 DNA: TGTGCCAGCAGCTTAGCACAGCAAGAGACCCAGTACTTC.

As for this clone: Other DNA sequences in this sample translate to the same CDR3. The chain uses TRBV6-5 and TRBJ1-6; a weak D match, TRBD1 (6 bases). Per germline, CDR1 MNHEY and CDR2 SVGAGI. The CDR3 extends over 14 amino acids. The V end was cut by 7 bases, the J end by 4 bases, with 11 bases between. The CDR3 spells CASTRDIYNSPLHF. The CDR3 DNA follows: TGTGCCAGCACCCGGGACATTTATAATTCACCCCTCCACTTT.

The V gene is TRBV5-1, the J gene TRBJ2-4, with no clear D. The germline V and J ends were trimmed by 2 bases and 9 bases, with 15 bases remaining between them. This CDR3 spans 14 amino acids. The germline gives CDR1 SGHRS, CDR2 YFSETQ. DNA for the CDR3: TGCGCCAGCAGCTTTGAAGGTAGTGTTGGCATTCAGTACTTC. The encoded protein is CASSFEGSVGIQYF.

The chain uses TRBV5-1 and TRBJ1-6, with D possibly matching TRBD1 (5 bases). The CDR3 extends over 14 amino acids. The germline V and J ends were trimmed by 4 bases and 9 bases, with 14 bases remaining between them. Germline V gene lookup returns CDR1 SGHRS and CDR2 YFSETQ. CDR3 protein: CASSPGLQGSPLHF. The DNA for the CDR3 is TGCGCCAGCAGCCCTGGTCTTCAGGGTTCACCCCTCCACTTT.

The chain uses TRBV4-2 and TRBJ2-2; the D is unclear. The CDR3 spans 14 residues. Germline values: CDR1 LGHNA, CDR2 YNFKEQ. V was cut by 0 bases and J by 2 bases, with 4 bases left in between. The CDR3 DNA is TGTGCCAGCAGCCAAGATGACAACACCGGGGAGCTGTTTTTT. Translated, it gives CASSQDDNTGELFF.

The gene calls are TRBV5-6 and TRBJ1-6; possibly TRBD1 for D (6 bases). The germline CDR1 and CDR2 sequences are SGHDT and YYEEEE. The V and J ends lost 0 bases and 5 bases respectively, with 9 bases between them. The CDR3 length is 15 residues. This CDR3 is CASSLGGGHNSPLHF. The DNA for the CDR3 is TGTGCCAGCAGCTTGGGCGGGGGCCATAATTCACCCCTCCACTTT.